This T cell receptor beta chain emerged from a study of T cell responses to AZD1222 COVID-19 vaccine. This CDR3 contains 14 residues. V gave up 4 bases and J gave up 5 bases; unmatched junction bases: 2. The germline V gene has CDR1 PRHDT and CDR2 FYEKMQ (reference sequence). The data were produced by immunoSEQ multiplex PCR, yet TCRdb's version contains in-frame clones alone and is incomplete. The profile shows roughly 100,000 clones, 90% of them singletons. In regard to this clone: Its antigen is unidentified.

Overall study findings and caveats: At baseline, just a handful of AZD1222 recipients tested seropositive. Clonal diversity was possibly underestimated, and white British individuals and females predominated among donors.

This receptor was obtained from an adult in good health. This chain links TRBV13 with TRBJ2-4; 10 bases are shared with TRBD1. The starting material was peripheral blood, obtained on day 0 of AZD1222 vaccination. Here the CDR3 DNA reads TGTGCCAGCAGCTACGGGACAGGGGAAAACATTCAGTACTTC. Protein sequence: CASSYGTGENIQYF.